A single sample gave rise to the 18 T cell receptor beta chains below, sequenced in a study of beta chain features in type 1 diabetes. Every bit of the isolated RNA underwent reverse transcription, so sequencing read expressed TCRB transcripts. The method was immunoSEQ multiplex PCR; TCRdb's version includes in-frame clones alone and lacks a portion of them. Among 970,000 or so clones listed, 17% were seen once. Sequences were obtained from naive CD4+ T cells from blood. These receptor sequences come from a woman aged 18-30 years in good health.

The rearrangement uses TRBV6-5 and TRBJ2-7; D is unclear. This CDR3 has 14 amino acids. In germline, CDR1 is MNHEY, CDR2 SVGAGI. V was cut by 6 bases and J by 3 bases, with 15 bases left in between. The CDR3 region has the DNA TGTGCCAGCAGCCGAACCGAGCTAGGCTACGAGCAGTACTTC. This sequence encodes CASSRTELGYEQYF.

This clone was counted between two and nine times. V and J are TRBV11-2 and TRBJ2-1; 11 bases are a match to TRBD2. From germline, CDR1 is SGHAT and CDR2 FQNNGV. The CDR3 has 16 amino acids. Germline trimming cut 7 bases from V and 7 bases from J; bases unmatched to any gene: 12. The CDR3 DNA follows: TGTGCCAGCACCCCGGCCCGCCGACTAGCGGGAAATGAGCAGTTCTTC. Protein product: CASTPARRLAGNEQFF.

This clone was seen a few times. V is TRBV2 and J is TRBJ2-2; TRBD2 matches at 10 bases. Per germline, CDR1 SNHLY and CDR2 FYNNEI. The V and J ends lost 3 bases and 1 base, in that order; junction bases with no gene match: 8. The CDR3 has 18 amino acids. CDR3 DNA: TGTGCCAGCAGTGACGGAAGCGGGAGGGCCTGGAACACCGGGGAGCTGTTTTTT. Amino acids: CASSDGSGRAWNTGELFF.

The rearrangement uses TRBV6-5 and TRBJ1-1, with 7 bases identical to TRBD1. V lost 6 bases to trimming and J lost 1 base; unmatched junction nucleotides: 8. The CDR3 is 15 residues long. Germline V gene data show CDR1 as MNHEY and CDR2 as SVGAGI. This CDR3 is CASRPNRGWNTEAFF. In DNA, the CDR3 is TGTGCCAGCAGACCCAACAGGGGTTGGAACACTGAAGCTTTCTTT.

This clone was picked up a small number of times. Additional DNA sequences in this sample encode the identical CDR3. V usage is TRBV18 and J usage is TRBJ2-7, with 9 nucleotides matching TRBD1. Trimming took 0 bases from V and 0 from J; bases not matched to a gene: 0. Germline-derived CDR1 and CDR2 are KGHSH and LQKENI. This CDR3 region has 15 residues. The CDR3: CASSPPGQGSYEQYF. The DNA of the CDR3 is TGTGCCAGCTCACCACCGGGACAGGGCTCCTACGAGCAGTACTTC.

V is TRBV5-1 and J is TRBJ2-5; D is perhaps TRBD2 (5 bases). Matching the DNA end better, TRBJ2-7 makes the J call doubtful. The CDR3 is 15 residues long. CDR1 and CDR2 from the germline V gene are SGHRS and YFSETQ. CDR3 protein: CASSLVGGLDYEQYF. CDR3 coding DNA: TGCGCCAGCAGCTTGGTCGGAGGACTGGATTACGAGCAGTACTTC.

The chain combines TRBV2 with TRBJ1-1; 8 positions agree with TRBD1. V was clipped by 6 bases and J by 1 base; unmatched bases: 7. CDR3 length equals 15 residues. Germline V gene data show CDR1 as SNHLY and CDR2 as FYNNEI. CDR3 amino acids: CASRPDRVSNTEAFF. The DNA of the CDR3 is TGTGCCAGCAGACCGGACAGGGTCTCGAACACTGAAGCTTTCTTT.

This clone was detected only a few times. The chain combines TRBV9 with TRBJ1-2, with 9 bases lining up with TRBD1. The V gene end was trimmed by 3 bases and the J gene end by 4 bases; junction bases not matched to a gene: 4. CDR1 and CDR2 (germline): SGDLS, YYNGEE. The CDR3 sequence is 14 residues long. The CDR3: CASSAWTGAYGYTF. The CDR3 coding sequence is TGTGCCAGCAGCGCCTGGACAGGGGCCTATGGCTACACCTTC.

This clone was counted between two and nine times. The gene calls are TRBV7-2 and TRBJ2-7; no clear D. The CDR3 runs 17 residues. The germline CDR1 and CDR2 sequences are SGHTA and FQGNSA. With 5 bases removed from V and 3 bases from J, the gap between germline ends came to 23 bases. CDR3 residues: CASSPPGGHFQDYEQYF. The CDR3 region has the DNA TGTGCCAGCAGCCCCCCCGGCGGTCACTTTCAAGACTACGAGCAGTACTTC.

Only a few counts were recorded for this clone. The V and J genes are TRBV6-5 and TRBJ1-2; 10 bases fit TRBD1. V shed 4 bases and J 5 bases; nucleotides not matched to a gene: 1. Germline CDR1 reads MNHEY; CDR2 reads SVGAGI. This CDR3 comprises 13 residues. CDR3 amino acids: CASSSGQGYGYTF. CDR3 sequence (DNA): TGTGCCAGCAGTTCGGGACAGGGGTATGGCTACACCTTC.

V is TRBV28 and J is TRBJ2-7; 11 bases agree with TRBD2. Germline lookup yields CDR1 MDHEN and CDR2 SYDVKM. The V segment lost 6 bases and the J segment 3 bases; nucleotides outside the gene matches: 7. This CDR3 comprises 15 residues. This chain's CDR3 is CASSKLLAGDYEQYF. The CDR3 coding sequence is TGTGCCAGCAGCAAACTACTAGCGGGGGACTACGAGCAGTACTTC.

This chain links TRBV28 with TRBJ2-1; 8 bases match TRBD2. V lost 6 bases and J lost 6; bases outside the gene matches: 16. CDR3 size: 17 residues. In germline, CDR1 is MDHEN, CDR2 SYDVKM. CDR3 DNA sequence: TGTGCCAGCAGACGCGGGAGGTCGGGCACCTTGCGCAATGAGCAGTTCTTC. It yields the protein CASRRGRSGTLRNEQFF.

This chain connects TRBV15 to TRBJ1-2, with 10 nucleotides matching TRBD1. The CDR3 spans 15 residues. The V segment lost 0 bases and the J segment 5 bases; nucleotides outside the gene matches: 3. Per the germline V gene, CDR1 is LNHNV and CDR2 is YYDKDF (reference sequence). CDR3 in DNA: TGTGCCACCAGCAGAGAAAGACAGGGGGCTTATGGCTACACCTTC. As protein: CATSRERQGAYGYTF.

This clone was observed a few times. The CDR3 DNA sequence: TGCGCCAGCAGCCCGCTGGGCACCGGGGAGCTGTTTTTT. Translated, it gives CASSPLGTGELFF. V and J are TRBV4-3 and TRBJ2-2; no reliable D call. Germline CDR1 LGHNA, CDR2 YSLEER. There are 13 residues in the CDR3. The germline V and J ends were trimmed by 4 bases and 4 bases, with 7 bases remaining between them.

The gene calls are TRBV5-1 and TRBJ2-4, with D unresolved. Trimming removed 0 bases at V and 3 bases at J, with 13 bases between. Germline V gene data show CDR1 as SGHRS and CDR2 as YFSETQ. This CDR3 is built from 16 residues. CDR3 sequence: CASSLVVVCGKNIQYF. CDR3 sequence (DNA): TGCGCCAGCAGCTTGGTAGTGGTCTGTGGCAAAAACATTCAGTACTTC.

This clone has a count of ten or more. This CDR3 reads CASSHYSYNEQFF. The CDR3 region has the DNA TGTGCCAGCAGCCACTACTCCTACAATGAGCAGTTCTTC. The chain couples TRBV14 to TRBJ2-1; no clear D gene. Germline lookup yields CDR1 SGHDN and CDR2 FVKESK. CDR3 length: 13 amino acids. V was trimmed by 3 bases and J by 0 bases, leaving 3 bases between them.

This clone was seen only once. CDR3 in DNA: TGTGCCAGCAGCTTAGCACGGACTAGCGGGAATACCGGGGAGCTGTTTTTT. Its protein product is CASSLARTSGNTGELFF. The chain employs TRBV7-2 and TRBJ2-2; the match to TRBD2 covers 12 bases. Losses at the gene ends were 0 bases for V and 5 bases for J; bases not matched to a gene: 4. The CDR3 extends over 17 amino acids. Germline V lookup: CDR1 SGHTA, CDR2 FQGNSA.

This clone showed up just a few times. Other DNA sequences within the sample encode an identical CDR3. The J gene is TRBJ2-7, the V gene TRBV7-2; no clear D gene. CDR1 SGHTA and CDR2 FQGNSA come from the germline V gene. Trimming removed 1 base at V and 2 bases at J, with 3 bases between. The CDR3 contains 12 residues. CDR3 amino acids: CASSLDTYEQYF. CDR3 in DNA: TGTGCCAGCAGCTTAGACACCTACGAGCAGTACTTC.